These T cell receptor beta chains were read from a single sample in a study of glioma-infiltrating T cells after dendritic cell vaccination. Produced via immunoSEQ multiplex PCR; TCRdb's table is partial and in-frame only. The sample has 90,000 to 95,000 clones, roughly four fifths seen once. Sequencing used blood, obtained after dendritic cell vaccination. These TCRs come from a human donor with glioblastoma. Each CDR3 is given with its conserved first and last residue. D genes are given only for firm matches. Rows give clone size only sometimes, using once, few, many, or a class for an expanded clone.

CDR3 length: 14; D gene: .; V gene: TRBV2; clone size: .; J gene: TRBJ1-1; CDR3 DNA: TGTGCCAGCAGTGCGGGACAAGGAAACACTGAAGCTTTCTTT; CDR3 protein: CASSAGQGNTEAFF
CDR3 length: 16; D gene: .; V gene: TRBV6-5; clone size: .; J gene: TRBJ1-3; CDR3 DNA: TGTGCCAGCAGTTACTCGACAGCCCGACGGGGAAACACCATATATTTT; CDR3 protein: CASSYSTARRGNTIYF
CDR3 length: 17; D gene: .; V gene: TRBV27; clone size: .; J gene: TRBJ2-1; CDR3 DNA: TGTGCCAGCTTTCCTGAGCGGGCCCCTAGCTCCTACAATGAGCAGTTCTTC; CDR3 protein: CASFPERAPSSYNEQFF
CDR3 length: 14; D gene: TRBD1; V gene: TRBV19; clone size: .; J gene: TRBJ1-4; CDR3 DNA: TGTGCCAGTAGTGAACAGGGGGGTGATGAAAAACTGTTTTTT; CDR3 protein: CASSEQGGDEKLFF
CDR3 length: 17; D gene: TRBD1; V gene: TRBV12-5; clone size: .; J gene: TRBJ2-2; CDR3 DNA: TGTGCTAGTGGTTTGGCCGGGACAGCAATCCAATCCGGGGAGCTGTTTTTT; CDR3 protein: CASGLAGTAIQSGELFF
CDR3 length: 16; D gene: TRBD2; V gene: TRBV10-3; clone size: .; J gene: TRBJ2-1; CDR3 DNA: TGTGCCATCAGTGAGTCGAAACTAGCGGGAGTACATGAGCAGTTCTTC; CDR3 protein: CAISESKLAGVHEQFF
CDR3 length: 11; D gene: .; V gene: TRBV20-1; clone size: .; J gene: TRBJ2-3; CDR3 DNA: TGCAGTGCTGGCATCACAGATACGCAGTATTTT; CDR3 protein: CSAGITDTQYF
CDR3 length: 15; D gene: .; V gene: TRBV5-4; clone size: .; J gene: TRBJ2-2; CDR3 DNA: TGTGCCAGCACCCCTCGGGGATCGAACACCGGGGAGCTGTTTTTT; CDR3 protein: CASTPRGSNTGELFF
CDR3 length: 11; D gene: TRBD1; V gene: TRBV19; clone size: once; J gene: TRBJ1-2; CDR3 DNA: TGTGCCACCGCGACAGGGCGAGGCTACACCTTC; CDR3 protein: CATATGRGYTF
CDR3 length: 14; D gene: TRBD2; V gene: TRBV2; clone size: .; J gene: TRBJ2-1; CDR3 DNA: TGTGCCAGCAGTGGAACTAGCGGGGTTGGAGAGCAGTTCTTC; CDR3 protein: CASSGTSGVGEQFF
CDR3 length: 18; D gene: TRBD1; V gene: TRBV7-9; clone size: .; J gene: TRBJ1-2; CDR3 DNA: TGTGCCAGCAGCTTAGCGTCCTACAGGGGGTGGATAAACTATGGCTACACCTTC; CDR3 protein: CASSLASYRGWINYGYTF
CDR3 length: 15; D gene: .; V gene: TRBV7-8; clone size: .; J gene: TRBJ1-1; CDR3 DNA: TGTGCCAGCAGCTCTTTTTGGGGGCGCAACACTGAAGCTTTCTTT; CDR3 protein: CASSSFWGRNTEAFF
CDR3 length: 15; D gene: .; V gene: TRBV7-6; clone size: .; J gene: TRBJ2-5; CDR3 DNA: TGTGCCAGCAGCTTAATGGACTCGTACCAAGAGACCCAGTACTTC; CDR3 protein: CASSLMDSYQETQYF
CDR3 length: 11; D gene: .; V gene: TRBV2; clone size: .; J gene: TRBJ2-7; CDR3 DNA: TGTGCCAGCAGTGAATTATCCGAGCAGTACTTC; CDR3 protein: CASSELSEQYF
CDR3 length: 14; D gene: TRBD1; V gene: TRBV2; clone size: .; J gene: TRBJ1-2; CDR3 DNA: TGTGCCAGCAGCGTGGGACAGGGTAACTATGGCTACACCTTC; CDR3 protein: CASSVGQGNYGYTF
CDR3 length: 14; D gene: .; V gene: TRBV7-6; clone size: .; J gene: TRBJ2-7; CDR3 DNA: TGTGCCAGCAGCTTAGCGCTAGGATCCGACGAGCAGTACTTC; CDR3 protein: CASSLALGSDEQYF
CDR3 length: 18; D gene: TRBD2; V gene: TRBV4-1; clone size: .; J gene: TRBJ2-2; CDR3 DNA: TGCGCCAGCAGCCTGACTAGCGGGGGGGCCGCGGGCACCGGGGAGCTGTTTTTT; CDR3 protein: CASSLTSGGAAGTGELFF
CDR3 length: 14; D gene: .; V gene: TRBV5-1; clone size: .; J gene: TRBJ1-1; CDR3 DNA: TGCGCCAGCAGCTCCTTAGGGGGGAACACTGAAGCTTTCTTT; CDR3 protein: CASSSLGGNTEAFF
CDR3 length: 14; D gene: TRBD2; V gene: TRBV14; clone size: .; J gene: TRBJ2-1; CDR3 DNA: TGTGCCAGCAGCAGGCTAGCGGTGCCCAATGAGCAGTTCTTC; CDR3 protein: CASSRLAVPNEQFF
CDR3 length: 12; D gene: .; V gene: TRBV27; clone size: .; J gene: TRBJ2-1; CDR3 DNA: TGTGCCAGCCGGGGGTCCTACAATGAGCAGTTCTTC; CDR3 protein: CASRGSYNEQFF
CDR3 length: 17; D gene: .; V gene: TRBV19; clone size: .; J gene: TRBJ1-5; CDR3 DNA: TGTGCCAGGGCCTTACCTTGGGGGGGGATAGGCAATCAGCCCCAGCATTTT; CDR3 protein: CARALPWGGIGNQPQHF
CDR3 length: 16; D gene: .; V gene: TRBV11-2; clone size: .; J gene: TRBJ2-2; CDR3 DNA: TGTGCCAGCAGCTTACCCCAGGGGCCATACACCGGGGAGCTGTTTTTT; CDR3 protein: CASSLPQGPYTGELFF
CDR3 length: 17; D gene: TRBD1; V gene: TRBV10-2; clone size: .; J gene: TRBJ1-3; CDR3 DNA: TGCGCCAGCAGGGCTTCCGGGACAGGGGGCTTTGGAAACACCATATATTTT; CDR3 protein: CASRASGTGGFGNTIYF
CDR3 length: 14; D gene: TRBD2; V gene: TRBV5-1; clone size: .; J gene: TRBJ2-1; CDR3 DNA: TGCGCCAGCAGCAGGATGGGAGGGGAAAATGAGCAGTTCTTC; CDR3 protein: CASSRMGGENEQFF
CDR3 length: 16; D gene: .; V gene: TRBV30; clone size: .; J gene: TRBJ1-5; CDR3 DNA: TGTGCCTGGAGTGGGGGAGTAGGACAGACAAATCAGCCCCAGCATTTT; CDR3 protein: CAWSGGVGQTNQPQHF
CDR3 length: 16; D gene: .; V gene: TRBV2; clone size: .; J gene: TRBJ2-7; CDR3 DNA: TGTGCCAGCAGTGAGATCACAGGGACAATTCCCTACGAGCAGTACTTC; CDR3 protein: CASSEITGTIPYEQYF
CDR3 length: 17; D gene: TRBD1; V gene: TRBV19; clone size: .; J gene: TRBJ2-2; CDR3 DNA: TGTGCCAGTAAGGACCCTTTGGACAGGGCGAACACCGGGGAGCTGTTTTTT; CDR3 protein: CASKDPLDRANTGELFF
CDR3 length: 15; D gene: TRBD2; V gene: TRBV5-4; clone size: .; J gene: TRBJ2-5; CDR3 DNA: TGTGCCAGCAGCTTGGATGGGACTACTCAAGAGACCCAGTACTTC; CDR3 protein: CASSLDGTTQETQYF
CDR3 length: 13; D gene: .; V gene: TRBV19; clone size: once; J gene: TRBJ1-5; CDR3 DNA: TGTGCCAGTAGGGACAACCGCAATCAGCCCCAGCATTTT; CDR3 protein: CASRDNRNQPQHF
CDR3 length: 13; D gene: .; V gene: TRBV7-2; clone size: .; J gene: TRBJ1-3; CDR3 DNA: TGTGCCAGCAGCCCGTATAATGGAAACACCATATATTTT; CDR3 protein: CASSPYNGNTIYF
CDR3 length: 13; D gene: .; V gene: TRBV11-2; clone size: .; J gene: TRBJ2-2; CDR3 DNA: TGTGCCAGCAGCCCCCGTTTAACCGGGGAGCTGTTTTTT; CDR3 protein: CASSPRLTGELFF
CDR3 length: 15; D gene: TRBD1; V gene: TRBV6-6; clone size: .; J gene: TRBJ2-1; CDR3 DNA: TGTGCCAGCACCGAACGACAGGGGGCAGGGAATGAGCAGTTCTTC; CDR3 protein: CASTERQGAGNEQFF
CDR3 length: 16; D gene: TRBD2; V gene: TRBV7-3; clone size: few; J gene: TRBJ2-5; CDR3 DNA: TGTGCCAGCAGCCCCTCACTAGCGGGGGGCCAAGAGACCCAGTACTTC; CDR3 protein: CASSPSLAGGQETQYF
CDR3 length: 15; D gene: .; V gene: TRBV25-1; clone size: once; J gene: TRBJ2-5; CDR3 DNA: TGTGCCAGCAGTGAATTGTCGGCGGTTGAAGAGACCCAGTACTTC; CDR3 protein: CASSELSAVEETQYF
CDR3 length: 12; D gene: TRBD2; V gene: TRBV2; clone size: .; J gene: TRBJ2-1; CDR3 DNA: TGTGCCAGCAGGCTCCGGGCTAGCGGCCAGTTCTTC; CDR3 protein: CASRLRASGQFF
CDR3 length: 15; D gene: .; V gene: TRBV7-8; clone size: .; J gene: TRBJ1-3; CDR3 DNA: TGTGCCAGCAGCTCGGACAGCCACTCTGGAAACACCATATATTTT; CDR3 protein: CASSSDSHSGNTIYF
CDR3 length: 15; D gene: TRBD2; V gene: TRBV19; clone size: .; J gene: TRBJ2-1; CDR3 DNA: TGTGCCAGTAGTCCGGGACTAGCGGGAAGCGGTGAGCAGTTCTTC; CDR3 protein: CASSPGLAGSGEQFF